The entry that follows covers one T cell receptor (beta chain) sequence. Antigen unknown. This entry belongs to a study of shared clonotypes between healthy human individuals. Clones were read by immunoSEQ multiplex PCR, and TCRdb kept only the in-frame ones, dropping some. The sample shows some 1 million clones, about 75% of them seen only once. The study's findings and limits: Between a few donors, naive CD4 clonotypes were shared at a level of around 5.2%.

This TCR came from a man between 18 and 35 years old in good health. Sequencing used memory CD4+ T cells sorted from blood. The subset: CD45RA-negative fraction.

Written as DNA, the CDR3 is TGTGCCAGCAGCAACCGGGGCCCAACGAACACCGGGGAGCTGTTTTTT. Its protein is CASSNRGPTNTGELFF. This sequence joins TRBV27 and TRBJ2-2; tentatively, D is TRBD1 or TRBD2 (5 bases each). The ends were cut back, 6 bases at V and 0 bases at J, with 14 bases in the middle. Germline loops: CDR1 MNHEY, CDR2 SMNVEV (reference sequence). The CDR3 sequence is 16 residues long.